This T cell receptor (beta chain) appears in the sequencing data of a study of brain T cells in children with intractable seizures. Study-wide findings and caveats: Clones missing pre-surgery may reflect undersampling of that blood sample.

Generated by immunoSEQ multiplex PCR, the TCRdb table keeps only in-frame clones and is missing some. The table has tens of thousands of clones, 91% seen once; the top ten hold roughly 24%. Pre-surgery treatment included at least one anti-epileptic drug. Per the germline V gene, CDR1 is MGHRA and CDR2 is YSYEKL. V was shortened by 6 bases and J by 3 bases, with 12 bases between the two germline ends. This CDR3 contains 13 residues. About this clone: What it binds is not known.

This TCR derives from a girl aged 2 to 9 with Rasmussen encephalitis and intractable seizures. The chain uses TRBV4-1 and TRBJ2-7; possible D gene TRBD1, 5 bases. Sample: peripheral blood, taken at surgery. As DNA, the CDR3 is TGCGCCAGCAGTCCCTACGACAGCTACGAGCAGTACTTC. Encoded protein: CASSPYDSYEQYF.